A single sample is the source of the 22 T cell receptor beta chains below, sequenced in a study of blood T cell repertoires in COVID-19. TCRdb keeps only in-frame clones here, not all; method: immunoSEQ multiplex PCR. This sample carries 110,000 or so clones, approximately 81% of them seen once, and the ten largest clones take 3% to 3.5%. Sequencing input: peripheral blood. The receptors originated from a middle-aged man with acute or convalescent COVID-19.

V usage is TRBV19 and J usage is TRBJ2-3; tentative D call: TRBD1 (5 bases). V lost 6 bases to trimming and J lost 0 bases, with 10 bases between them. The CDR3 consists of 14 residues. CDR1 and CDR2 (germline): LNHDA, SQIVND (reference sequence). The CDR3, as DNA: TGTGCCAGTAGCCTAGGGGTGAGCACAGATACGCAGTATTTT. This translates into CASSLGVSTDTQYF.

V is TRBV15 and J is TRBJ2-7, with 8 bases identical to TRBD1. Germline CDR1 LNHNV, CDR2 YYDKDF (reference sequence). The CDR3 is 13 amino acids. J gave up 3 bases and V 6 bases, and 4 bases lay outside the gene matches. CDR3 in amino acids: CATSADRDYEQYF. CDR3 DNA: TGTGCCACCAGTGCGGACAGGGACTACGAGCAGTACTTC.

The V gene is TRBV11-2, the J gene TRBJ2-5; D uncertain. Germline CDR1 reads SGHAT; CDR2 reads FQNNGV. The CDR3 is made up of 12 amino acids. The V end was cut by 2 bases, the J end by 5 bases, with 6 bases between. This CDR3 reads CASSLSRETQYF. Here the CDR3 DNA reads TGTGCCAGCAGCTTATCACGGGAGACCCAGTACTTC.

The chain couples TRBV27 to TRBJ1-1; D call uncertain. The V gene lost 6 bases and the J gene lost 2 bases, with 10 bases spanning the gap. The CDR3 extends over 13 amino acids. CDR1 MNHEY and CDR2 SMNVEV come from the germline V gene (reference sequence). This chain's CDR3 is CASSLRGNTEAFF. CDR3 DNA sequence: TGTGCCAGCAGCCTGCGGGGTAACACTGAAGCTTTCTTT.

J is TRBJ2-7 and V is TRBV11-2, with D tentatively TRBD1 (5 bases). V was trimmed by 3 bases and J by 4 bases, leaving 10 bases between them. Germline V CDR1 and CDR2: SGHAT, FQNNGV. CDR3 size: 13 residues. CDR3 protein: CASSFSGFYEQYF. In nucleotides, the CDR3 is TGTGCCAGCAGCTTCTCAGGGTTTTACGAGCAGTACTTC.

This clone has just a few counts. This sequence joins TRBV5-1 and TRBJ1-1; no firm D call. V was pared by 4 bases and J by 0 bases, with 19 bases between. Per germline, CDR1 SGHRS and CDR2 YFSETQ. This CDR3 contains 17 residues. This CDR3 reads CASSPELQVYLNTEAFF. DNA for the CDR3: TGCGCCAGCAGCCCGGAACTACAAGTATATCTGAACACTGAAGCTTTCTTT.

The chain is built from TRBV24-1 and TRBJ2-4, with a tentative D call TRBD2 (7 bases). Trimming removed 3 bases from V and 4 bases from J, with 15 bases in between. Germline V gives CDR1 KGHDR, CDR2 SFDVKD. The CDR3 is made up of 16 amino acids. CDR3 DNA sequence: TGTGCCACCAGTGATGCGGCGGGGGCGTCGAAAAACATTCAGTACTTC. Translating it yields CATSDAAGASKNIQYF.

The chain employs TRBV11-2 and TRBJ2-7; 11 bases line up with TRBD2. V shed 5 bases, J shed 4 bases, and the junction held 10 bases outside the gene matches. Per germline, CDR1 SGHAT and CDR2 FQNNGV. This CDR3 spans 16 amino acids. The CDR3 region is CASSPHGTSGGYEQYF. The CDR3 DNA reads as TGTGCCAGCAGCCCGCATGGTACTAGCGGGGGTTACGAGCAGTACTTC.

CDR3 sequence (DNA): TGCGCCAGCAGCTTGTGGGCGGGGGCAAACAATGAGCAGTTCTTC. Translation gives CASSLWAGANNEQFF. The chain is built from TRBV5-1 and TRBJ2-1, with D possibly matching TRBD2 (7 bases). CDR1 and CDR2 from the germline V gene are SGHRS and YFSETQ. The CDR3 has 15 residues. Between the trimmed V and J ends, which lost 1 base and 5 bases, there was a span of 13 bases.

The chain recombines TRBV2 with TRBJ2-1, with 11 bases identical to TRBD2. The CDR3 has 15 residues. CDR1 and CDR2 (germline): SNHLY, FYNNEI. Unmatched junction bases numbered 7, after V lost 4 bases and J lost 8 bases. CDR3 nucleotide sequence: TGTGCCAGCAGTGTGAGTAGCGGGGGGGCCCATGAGCAGTTCTTC. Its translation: CASSVSSGGAHEQFF.

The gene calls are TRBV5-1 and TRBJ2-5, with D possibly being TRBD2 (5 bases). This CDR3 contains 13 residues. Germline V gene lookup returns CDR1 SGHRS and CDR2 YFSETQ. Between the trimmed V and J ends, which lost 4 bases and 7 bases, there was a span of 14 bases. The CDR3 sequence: CASSPIPGGTQYF. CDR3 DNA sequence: TGCGCCAGCAGCCCCATCCCCGGAGGGACCCAGTACTTC. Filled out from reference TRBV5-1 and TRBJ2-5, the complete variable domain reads KAGVTQTPRYLIKTRGQQVTLSCSPISGHRSVSWYQQTPGQGLQFLFEYFSETQRNKGNFPGRFSGRQFSNSRSEMNVSTLELGDSALYLCASSPIPGGTQYFGPGTRLLVL.

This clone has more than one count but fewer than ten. The CDR3 loop reads CASSFITSDTQYF. CDR3 nucleotide sequence: TGCGCCAGCAGCTTCATAACTTCGGATACGCAGTATTTT. The V call is TRBV5-1, the J call TRBJ2-3; D ambiguous. Trimming cost V 2 bases and J 6 bases, with 10 bases left between them. CDR1 is SGHRS, CDR2 YFSETQ, per germline. The length of the CDR3 is 13 residues.

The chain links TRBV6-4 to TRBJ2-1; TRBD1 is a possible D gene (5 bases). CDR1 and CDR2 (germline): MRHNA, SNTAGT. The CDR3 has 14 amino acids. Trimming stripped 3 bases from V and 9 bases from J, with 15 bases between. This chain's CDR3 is CASSEFQGLGEQFF. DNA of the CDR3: TGTGCCAGCAGTGAGTTTCAGGGATTGGGTGAGCAGTTCTTC.

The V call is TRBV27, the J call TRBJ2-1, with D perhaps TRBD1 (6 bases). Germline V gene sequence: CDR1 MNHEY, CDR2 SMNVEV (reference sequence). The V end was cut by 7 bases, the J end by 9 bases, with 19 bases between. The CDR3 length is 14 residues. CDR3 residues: CASTMGRGGSEQFF. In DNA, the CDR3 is TGTGCCAGCACCATGGGCAGGGGTGGGAGTGAGCAGTTCTTC.

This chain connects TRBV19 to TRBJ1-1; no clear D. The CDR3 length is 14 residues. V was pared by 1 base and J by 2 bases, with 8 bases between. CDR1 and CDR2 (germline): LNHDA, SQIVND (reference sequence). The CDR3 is CASSIVPRNTEAFF. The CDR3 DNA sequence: TGTGCCAGTAGTATAGTTCCGAGAAACACTGAAGCTTTCTTT. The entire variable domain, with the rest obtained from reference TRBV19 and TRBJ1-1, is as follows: DGGITQSPKYLFRKEGQNVTLSCEQNLNHDAMYWYRQDPGQGLRLIYYSQIVNDFQKGDIAEGYSVSREKKESFPLTVTSAQKNPTAFYLCASSIVPRNTEAFFGQGTRLTVV.

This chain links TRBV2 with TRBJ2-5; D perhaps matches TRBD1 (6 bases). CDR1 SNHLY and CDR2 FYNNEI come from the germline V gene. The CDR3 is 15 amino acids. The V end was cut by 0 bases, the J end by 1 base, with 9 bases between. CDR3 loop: CASSEAGGGQETQYF. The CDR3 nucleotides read TGTGCCAGCAGTGAAGCTGGGGGCGGCCAAGAGACCCAGTACTTC.

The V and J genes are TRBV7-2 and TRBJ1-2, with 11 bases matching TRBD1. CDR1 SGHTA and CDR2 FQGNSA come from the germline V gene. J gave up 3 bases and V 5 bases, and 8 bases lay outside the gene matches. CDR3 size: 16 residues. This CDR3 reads CASSPVPGQGDYGYTF. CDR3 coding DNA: TGTGCCAGCAGCCCCGTACCGGGACAGGGGGACTATGGCTACACCTTC.

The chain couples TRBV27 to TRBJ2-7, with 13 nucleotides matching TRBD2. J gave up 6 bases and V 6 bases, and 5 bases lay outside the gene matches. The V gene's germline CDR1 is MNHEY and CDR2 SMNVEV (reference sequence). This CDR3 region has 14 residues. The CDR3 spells CASRLAGGPLEQYF. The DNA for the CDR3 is TGTGCCAGCAGACTAGCGGGGGGGCCCCTCGAGCAGTACTTC.

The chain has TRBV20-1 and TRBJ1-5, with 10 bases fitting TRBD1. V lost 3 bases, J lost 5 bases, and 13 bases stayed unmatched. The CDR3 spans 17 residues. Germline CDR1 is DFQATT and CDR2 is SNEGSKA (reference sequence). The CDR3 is CSASDPGQGFSYQPQHF. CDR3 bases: TGCAGTGCTAGTGACCCGGGACAGGGGTTTTCTTATCAGCCCCAGCATTTT.

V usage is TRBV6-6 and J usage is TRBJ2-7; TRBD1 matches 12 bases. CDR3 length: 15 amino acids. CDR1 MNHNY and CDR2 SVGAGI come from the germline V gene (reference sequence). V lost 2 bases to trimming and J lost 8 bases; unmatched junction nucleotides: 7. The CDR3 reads CASSYLGTGGAQQYF. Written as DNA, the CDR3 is TGTGCCAGCAGTTACCTCGGGACAGGGGGCGCACAGCAGTACTTC.

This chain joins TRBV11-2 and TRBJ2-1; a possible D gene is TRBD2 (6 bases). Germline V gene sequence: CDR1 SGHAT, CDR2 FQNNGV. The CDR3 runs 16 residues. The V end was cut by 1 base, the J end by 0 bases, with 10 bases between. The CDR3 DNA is TGTGCCAGCAGCTTAGTCCCGGGGGTCTCCTACAATGAGCAGTTCTTC. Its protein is CASSLVPGVSYNEQFF.

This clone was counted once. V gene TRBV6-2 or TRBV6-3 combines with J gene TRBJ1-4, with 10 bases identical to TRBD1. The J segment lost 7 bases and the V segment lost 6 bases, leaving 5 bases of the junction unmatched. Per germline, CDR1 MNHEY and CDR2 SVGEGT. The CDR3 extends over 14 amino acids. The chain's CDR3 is CASSDRGRIEKLFF. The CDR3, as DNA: TGTGCCAGCAGCGACAGGGGGCGGATTGAAAAACTGTTTTTT.